The following is a T cell receptor (beta chain) sequence with its context. The target antigen is unknown. These data come from a study of CD8 T cells in ankylosing spondylitis. The TCR beta libraries were generated through quantitative 5'-RACE incorporating molecular barcodes. MiXCR was run by TCRdb on the 5' RACE reads, yielding one entry per CDR3 protein. The sample includes under 200,000 distinct CDR3 sequences, 10% to 15% of them seen just once. Study-wide results and caveats: What appeared characteristic of ankylosing spondylitis blood was a TCR beta motif of fewer than ten highly homologous variants. Disease-linked clones had a CD8+ phenotype and relatively low frequency in peripheral blood. It was reported that disease-linked clones were significantly enriched in matched ankylosing spondylitis synovial fluid.

The CDR3 has 17 residues. Germline-derived CDR1 and CDR2 are MGHRA and YSYEKL. The V segment lost 0 bases and the J segment 5 bases; nucleotides outside the gene matches: 10. The clonotype comes from a female donor with ankylosing spondylitis or in good health (not recorded which). V is TRBV4-1 and J is TRBJ1-1, with 9 bases that match TRBD1. Sequencing used blood, either unsorted or a sorted T cell fraction (not recorded which). The CDR3 coding sequence is TGCGCCAGCAGCCAAGAGGGGACAGGGTTGATTTCGACTGAAGCTTTCTTT. It is translated as CASSQEGTGLISTEAFF.